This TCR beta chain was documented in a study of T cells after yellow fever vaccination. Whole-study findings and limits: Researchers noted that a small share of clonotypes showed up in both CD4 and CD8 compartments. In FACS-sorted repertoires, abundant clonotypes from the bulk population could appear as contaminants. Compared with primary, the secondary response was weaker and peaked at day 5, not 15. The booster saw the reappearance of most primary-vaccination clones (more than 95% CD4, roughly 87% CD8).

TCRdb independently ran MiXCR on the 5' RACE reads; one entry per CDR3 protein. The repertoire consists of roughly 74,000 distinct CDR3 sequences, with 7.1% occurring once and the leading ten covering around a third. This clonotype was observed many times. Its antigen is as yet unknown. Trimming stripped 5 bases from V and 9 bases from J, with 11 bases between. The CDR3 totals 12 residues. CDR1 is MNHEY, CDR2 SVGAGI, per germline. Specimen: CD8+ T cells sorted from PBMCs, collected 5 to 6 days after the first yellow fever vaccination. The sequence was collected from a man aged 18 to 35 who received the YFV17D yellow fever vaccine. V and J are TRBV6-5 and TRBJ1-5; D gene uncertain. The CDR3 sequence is CASSGVAGPQHF. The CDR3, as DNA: TGTGCCAGCAGTGGGGTAGCGGGGCCCCAGCATTTT.